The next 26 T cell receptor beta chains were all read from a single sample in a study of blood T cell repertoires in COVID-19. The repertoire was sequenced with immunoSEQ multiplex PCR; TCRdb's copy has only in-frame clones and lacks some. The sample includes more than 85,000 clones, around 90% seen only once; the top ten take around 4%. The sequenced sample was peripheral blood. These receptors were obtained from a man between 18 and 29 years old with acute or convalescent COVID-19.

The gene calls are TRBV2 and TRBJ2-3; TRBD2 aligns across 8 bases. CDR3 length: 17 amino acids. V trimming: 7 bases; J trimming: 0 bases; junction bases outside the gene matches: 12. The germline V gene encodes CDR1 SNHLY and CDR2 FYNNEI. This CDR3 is CASTLAGRGPSTDTQYF. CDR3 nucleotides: TGTGCCAGCACGTTAGCGGGGCGGGGGCCTAGCACAGATACGCAGTATTTT. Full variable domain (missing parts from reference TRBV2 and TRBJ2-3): EPEVTQTPSHQVTQMGQEVILRCVPISNHLYFYWYRQILGQKVEFLVSFYNNEISEKSEIFDDQFSVERPDGSNFTLKIRSTKLEDSAMYFCASTLAGRGPSTDTQYFGPGTRLTVL.

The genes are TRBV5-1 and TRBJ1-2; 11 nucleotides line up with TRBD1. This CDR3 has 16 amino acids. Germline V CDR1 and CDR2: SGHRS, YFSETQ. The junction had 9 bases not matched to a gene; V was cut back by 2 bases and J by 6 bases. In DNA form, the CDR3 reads TGCGCCAGCAGCTTTGAGGGAGGACAGGGGGCGAATGGCTACACCTTC. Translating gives CASSFEGGQGANGYTF.

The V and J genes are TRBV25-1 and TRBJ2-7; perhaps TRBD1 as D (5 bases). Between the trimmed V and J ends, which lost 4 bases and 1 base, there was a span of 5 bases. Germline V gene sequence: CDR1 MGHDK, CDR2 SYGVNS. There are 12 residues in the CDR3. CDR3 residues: CASSGQSYEQYF. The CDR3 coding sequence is TGTGCCAGCAGTGGACAGTCCTACGAGCAGTACTTC.

The CDR3 region is CASSEGERNTIYF. In DNA form, the CDR3 reads TGTGCCAGCAGTGAGGGCGAGAGAAACACCATATATTTT. The V gene is TRBV6-1, the J gene TRBJ1-3, with D unresolved. Trimming took off 3 bases at V and 5 bases at J, with 8 bases between the two ends. This CDR3 comprises 13 residues. CDR1 MNHNS and CDR2 SASEGT come from the germline V gene.

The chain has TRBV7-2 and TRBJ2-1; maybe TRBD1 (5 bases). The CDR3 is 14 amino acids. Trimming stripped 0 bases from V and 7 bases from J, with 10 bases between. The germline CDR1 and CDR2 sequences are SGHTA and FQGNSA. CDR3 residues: CASSLAPGLNEQFF. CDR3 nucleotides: TGTGCCAGCAGCTTAGCTCCAGGGTTGAATGAGCAGTTCTTC. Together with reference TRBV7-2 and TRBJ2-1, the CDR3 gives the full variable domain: GAGVSQSPSNKVTEKGKDVELRCDPISGHTALYWYRQSLGQGLEFLIYFQGNSAPDKSGLPSDRFSAERTGGSVSTLTIQRTQQEDSAVYLCASSLAPGLNEQFFGPGTRLTVL.

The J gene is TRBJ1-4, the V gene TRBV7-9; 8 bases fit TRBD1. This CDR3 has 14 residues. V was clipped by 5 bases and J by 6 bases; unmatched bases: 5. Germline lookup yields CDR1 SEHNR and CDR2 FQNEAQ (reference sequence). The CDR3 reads CASSADRGDEKLFF. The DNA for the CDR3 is TGTGCCAGCAGCGCTGACAGGGGCGATGAAAAACTGTTTTTT.

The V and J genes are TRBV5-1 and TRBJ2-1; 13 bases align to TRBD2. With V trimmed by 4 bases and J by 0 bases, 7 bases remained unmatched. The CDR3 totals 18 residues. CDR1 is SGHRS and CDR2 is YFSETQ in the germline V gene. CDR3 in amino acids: CASSRTSGSTSSYNEQFF. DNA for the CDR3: TGCGCCAGCAGCAGGACTAGCGGGAGTACTAGCTCCTACAATGAGCAGTTCTTC.

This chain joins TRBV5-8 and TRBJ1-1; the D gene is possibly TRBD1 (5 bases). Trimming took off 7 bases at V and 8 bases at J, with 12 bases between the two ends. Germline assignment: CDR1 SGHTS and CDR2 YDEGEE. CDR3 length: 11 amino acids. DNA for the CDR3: TGTGCCAGCCACCAGGGTTTAGAAGCTTTCTTT. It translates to CASHQGLEAFF.

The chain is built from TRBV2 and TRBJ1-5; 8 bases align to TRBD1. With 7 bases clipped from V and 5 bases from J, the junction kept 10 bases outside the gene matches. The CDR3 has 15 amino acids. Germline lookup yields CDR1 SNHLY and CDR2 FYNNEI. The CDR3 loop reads CASILESGGDQPQHF. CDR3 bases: TGTGCCAGCATATTAGAGTCAGGGGGCGATCAGCCCCAGCATTTT.

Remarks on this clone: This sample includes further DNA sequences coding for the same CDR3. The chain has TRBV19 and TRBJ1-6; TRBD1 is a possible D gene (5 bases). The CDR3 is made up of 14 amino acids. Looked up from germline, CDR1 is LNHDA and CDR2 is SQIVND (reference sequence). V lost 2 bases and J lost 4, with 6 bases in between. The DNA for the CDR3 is TGTGCCAGTAGTATACGGGGGTATAATTCACCCCTCCACTTT. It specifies CASSIRGYNSPLHF.

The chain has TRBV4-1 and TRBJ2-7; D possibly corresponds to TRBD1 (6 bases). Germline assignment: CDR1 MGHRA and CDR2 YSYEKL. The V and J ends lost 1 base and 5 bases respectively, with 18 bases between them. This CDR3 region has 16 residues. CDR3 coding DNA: TGCGCCAGCAGCCAAGTGGCCGGGACACCAAAGGACGAGCAGTACTTC. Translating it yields CASSQVAGTPKDEQYF.

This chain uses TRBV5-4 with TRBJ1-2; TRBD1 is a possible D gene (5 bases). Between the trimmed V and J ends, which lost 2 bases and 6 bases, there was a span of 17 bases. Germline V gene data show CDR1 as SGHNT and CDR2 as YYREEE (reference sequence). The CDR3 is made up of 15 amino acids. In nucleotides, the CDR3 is TGTGCCAGCAGCTTCGCCAGGCGGGGCATGGATGGCTACACCTTC. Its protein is CASSFARRGMDGYTF.

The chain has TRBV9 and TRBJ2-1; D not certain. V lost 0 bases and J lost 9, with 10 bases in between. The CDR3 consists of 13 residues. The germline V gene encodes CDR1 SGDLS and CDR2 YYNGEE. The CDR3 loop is CASSVADEREQFF. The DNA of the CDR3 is TGTGCCAGCAGCGTAGCGGATGAGCGTGAGCAGTTCTTC.

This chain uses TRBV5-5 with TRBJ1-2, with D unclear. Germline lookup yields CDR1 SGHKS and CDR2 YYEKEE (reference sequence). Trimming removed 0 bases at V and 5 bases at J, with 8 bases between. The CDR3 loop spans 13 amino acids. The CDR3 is CASSLGTDYGYTF. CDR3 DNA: TGTGCCAGCAGCTTGGGCACAGATTATGGCTACACCTTC.

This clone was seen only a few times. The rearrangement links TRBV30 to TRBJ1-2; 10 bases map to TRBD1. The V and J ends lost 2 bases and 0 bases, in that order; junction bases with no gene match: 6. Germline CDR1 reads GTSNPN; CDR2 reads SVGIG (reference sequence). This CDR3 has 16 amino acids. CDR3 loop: CAWSFLGQGANYGYTF. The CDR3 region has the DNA TGTGCCTGGAGTTTTCTCGGACAGGGGGCTAACTATGGCTACACCTTC.

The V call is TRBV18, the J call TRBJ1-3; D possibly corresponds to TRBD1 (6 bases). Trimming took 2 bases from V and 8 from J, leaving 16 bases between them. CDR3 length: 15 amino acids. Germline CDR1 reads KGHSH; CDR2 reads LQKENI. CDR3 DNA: TGTGCCAGCTCACCAGTCCGCGGGGGCGCAGACACCATATATTTT. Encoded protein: CASSPVRGGADTIYF. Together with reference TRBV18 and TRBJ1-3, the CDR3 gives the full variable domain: NAGVMQNPRHLVRRRGQEARLRCSPMKGHSHVYWYRQLPEEGLKFMVYLQKENIIDESGMPKERFSAEFPKEGPSILRIQQVVRGDSAAYFCASSPVRGGADTIYFGEGSWLTVV.

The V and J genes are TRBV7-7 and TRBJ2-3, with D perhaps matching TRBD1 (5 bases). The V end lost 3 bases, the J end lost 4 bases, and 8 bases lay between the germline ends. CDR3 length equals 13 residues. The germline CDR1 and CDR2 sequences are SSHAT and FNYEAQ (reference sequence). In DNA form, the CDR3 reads TGTGCCAGCAGCTTGTCCAGGGCAGATACGCAGTATTTT. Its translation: CASSLSRADTQYF.

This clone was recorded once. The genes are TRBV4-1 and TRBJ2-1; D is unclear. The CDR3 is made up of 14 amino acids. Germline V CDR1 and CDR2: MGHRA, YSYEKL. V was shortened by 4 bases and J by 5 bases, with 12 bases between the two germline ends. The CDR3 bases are TGCGCCAGCAGCCTTCACTCTCTCGACAATGAGCAGTTCTTC. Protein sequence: CASSLHSLDNEQFF.

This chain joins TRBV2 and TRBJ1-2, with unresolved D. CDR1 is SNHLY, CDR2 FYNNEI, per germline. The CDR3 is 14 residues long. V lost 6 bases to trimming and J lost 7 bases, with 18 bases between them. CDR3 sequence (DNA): TGTGCCAGCAGGGCTGACCTGCGCACGGGTGGCTACACCTTC. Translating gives CASRADLRTGGYTF.

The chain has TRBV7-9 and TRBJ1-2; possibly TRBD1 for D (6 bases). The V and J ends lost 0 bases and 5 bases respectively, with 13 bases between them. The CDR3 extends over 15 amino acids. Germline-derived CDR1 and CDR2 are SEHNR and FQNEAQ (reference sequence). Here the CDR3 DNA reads TGTGCCAGCAGCTTAGCGGAAGGGGGTGGTTATGGCTACACCTTC. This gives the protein CASSLAEGGGYGYTF.

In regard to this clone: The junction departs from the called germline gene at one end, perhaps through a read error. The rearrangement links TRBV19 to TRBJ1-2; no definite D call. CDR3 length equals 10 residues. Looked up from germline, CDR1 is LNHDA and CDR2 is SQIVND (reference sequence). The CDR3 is CASRRGGYTF. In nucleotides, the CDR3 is TGTGCTAGTAGGCGTGGTGGCTACACCTTC.

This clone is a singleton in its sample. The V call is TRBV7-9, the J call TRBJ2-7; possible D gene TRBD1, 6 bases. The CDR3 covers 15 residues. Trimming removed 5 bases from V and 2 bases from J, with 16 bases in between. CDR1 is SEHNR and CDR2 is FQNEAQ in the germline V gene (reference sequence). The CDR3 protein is CASSQSTGLTYEQYF. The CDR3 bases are TGTGCCAGCAGCCAATCGACAGGCCTAACCTACGAGCAGTACTTC.

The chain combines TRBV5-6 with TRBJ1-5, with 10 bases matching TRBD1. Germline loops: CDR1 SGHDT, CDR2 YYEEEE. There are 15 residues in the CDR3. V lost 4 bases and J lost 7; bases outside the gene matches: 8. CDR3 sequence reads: CASSLGPGQGQPQHF. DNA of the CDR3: TGTGCCAGCAGCCTGGGGCCGGGACAGGGGCAGCCCCAGCATTTT.

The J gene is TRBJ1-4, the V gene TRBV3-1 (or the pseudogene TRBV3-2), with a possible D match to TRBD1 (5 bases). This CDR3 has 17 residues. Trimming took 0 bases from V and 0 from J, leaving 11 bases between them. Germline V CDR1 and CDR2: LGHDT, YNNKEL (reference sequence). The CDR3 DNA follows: TGTGCCAGCAGCCAAGATGGGTGGGGGGCAACTAATGAAAAACTGTTTTTT. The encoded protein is CASSQDGWGATNEKLFF.

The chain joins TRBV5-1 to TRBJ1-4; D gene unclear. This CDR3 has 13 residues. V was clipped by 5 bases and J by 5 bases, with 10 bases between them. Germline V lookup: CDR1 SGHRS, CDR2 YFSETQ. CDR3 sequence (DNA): TGCGCCAGCAGGTTTGACTCCAATGAAAAACTGTTTTTT. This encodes CASRFDSNEKLFF. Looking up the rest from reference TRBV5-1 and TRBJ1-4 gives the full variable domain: KAGVTQTPRYLIKTRGQQVTLSCSPISGHRSVSWYQQTPGQGLQFLFEYFSETQRNKGNFPGRFSGRQFSNSRSEMNVSTLELGDSALYLCASRFDSNEKLFFGSGTQLSVL.

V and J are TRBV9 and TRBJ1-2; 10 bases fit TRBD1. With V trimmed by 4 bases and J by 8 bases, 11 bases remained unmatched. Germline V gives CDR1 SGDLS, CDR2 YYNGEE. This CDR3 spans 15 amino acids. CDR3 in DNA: TGTGCCAGCAGCAGGGGGACAGGGGATTTTGAGGGCTACACCTTC. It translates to CASSRGTGDFEGYTF.